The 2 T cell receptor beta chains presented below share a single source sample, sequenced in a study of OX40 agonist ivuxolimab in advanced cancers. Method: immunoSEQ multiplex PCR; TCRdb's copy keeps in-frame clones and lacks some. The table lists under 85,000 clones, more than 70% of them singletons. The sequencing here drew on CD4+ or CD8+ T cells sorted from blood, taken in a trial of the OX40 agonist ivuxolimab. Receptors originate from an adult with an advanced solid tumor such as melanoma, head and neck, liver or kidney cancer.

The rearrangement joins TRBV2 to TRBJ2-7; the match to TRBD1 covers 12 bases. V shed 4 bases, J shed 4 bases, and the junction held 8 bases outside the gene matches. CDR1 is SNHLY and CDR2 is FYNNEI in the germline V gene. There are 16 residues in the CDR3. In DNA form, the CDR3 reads TGTGCCAGCAGTGCAGCCGGGACAGGGGGCTCTTACGAGCAGTACTTC. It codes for CASSAAGTGGSYEQYF.

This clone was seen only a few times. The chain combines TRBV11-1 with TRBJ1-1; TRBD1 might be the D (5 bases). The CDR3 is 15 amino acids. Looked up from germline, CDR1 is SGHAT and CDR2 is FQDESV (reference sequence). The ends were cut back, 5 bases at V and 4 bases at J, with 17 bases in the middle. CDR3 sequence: CASSALGQVGTEAFF. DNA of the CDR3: TGTGCCAGCAGCGCTTTGGGGCAGGTGGGCACTGAAGCTTTCTTT.